The clone carrying this T cell receptor beta chain was seen a handful of times. This record comes from a study of control samples from healthy donors and cancer patients. In germline, CDR1 is WSHSY, CDR2 SAAADI. This CDR3 has 16 residues. V was cut by 7 bases and J by 2 bases, with 15 bases left in between. Here immunoSEQ multiplex PCR was the method, and the copy in TCRdb shows in-frame clones only, minus some. The sample contains around 33,000 clones, roughly nine tenths of which appear only once. Sequencing was performed on PBMCs. This rearrangement joins TRBV10-2 to TRBJ2-6, with D possibly being TRBD1 (5 bases). The TCR was taken from a woman between 40 and 50 years old with lung cancer. In nucleotides, the CDR3 is TGCGCCAGCATCTCCAGGGATAGTGCTGGGGCCAACGTCCTGACTTTC. Its translation is CASISRDSAGANVLTF.